Listed here are 28 T cell receptor beta chains from one sample, sequenced in a study of shared T cell receptors in the human thymus. Profiled with immunoSEQ multiplex PCR; TCRdb holds only in-frame clones, not every one. Among over 450,000 clones listed, around 82% were seen once. The data were also submitted as part of a second study, on human thymus T cells.

Material: thymocytes. The origin of the receptors is a boy under two years old with a congenital heart defect.

V and J are TRBV5-4 and TRBJ2-2, with D possibly matching TRBD2 (6 bases). CDR1 is SGHNT and CDR2 is YYREEE in the germline V gene (reference sequence). V was cut by 3 bases and J by 3 bases, with 15 bases left in between. This CDR3 comprises 16 residues. The CDR3 DNA reads as TGTGCCAGCAGCTCACGCGGTCCGGGAGACACCGGGGAGCTGTTTTTT. Amino acids: CASSSRGPGDTGELFF.

This chain joins TRBV2 and TRBJ2-5; TRBD2 aligns across 7 bases. There are 15 residues in the CDR3. The germline gives CDR1 SNHLY, CDR2 FYNNEI. Losses at the gene ends were 6 bases for V and 1 base for J; bases not matched to a gene: 8. The CDR3 region is CASSGSGSPQETQYF. CDR3 in DNA: TGTGCCAGCAGCGGTAGCGGGTCGCCCCAAGAGACCCAGTACTTC.

This clone showed up just a few times. The V call is TRBV11-2, the J call TRBJ2-7; 10 bases align to TRBD2. This CDR3 is built from 14 residues. The germline V gene has CDR1 SGHAT and CDR2 FQNNGV. V trimming: 2 bases; J trimming: 12 bases; junction bases outside the gene matches: 10. CDR3 sequence (DNA): TGTGCCAGCAGCTTAAGGCTCCTAGCGGGAGAGGTGTACTTC. Amino acids: CASSLRLLAGEVYF.

The rearrangement links TRBV11-2 to TRBJ2-1; the match to TRBD2 covers 9 bases. With V trimmed by 1 base and J by 2 bases, 3 bases remained unmatched. This CDR3 is built from 16 residues. CDR1 is SGHAT and CDR2 is FQNNGV in the germline V gene. The CDR3 sequence: CASSLGAGGPYNEQFF. CDR3 nucleotide sequence: TGTGCCAGCAGCTTAGGGGCGGGAGGGCCCTACAATGAGCAGTTCTTC.

The rearrangement links TRBV9 to TRBJ2-6, with D possibly TRBD1 on 6 matching bases. Germline loops: CDR1 SGDLS, CDR2 YYNGEE. This CDR3 has 20 residues. Trimming left V 3 bases short and J 0 bases short, with 22 bases between. The CDR3 DNA reads TGTGCCAGCAGCGCCCCCATGTGGGGGCCGCCCGTCTCTGGGGCCAACGTCCTGACTTTC. This sequence encodes CASSAPMWGPPVSGANVLTF.

The chain recombines TRBV4-1 with TRBJ2-7; D unclear. The CDR3 runs to 14 residues. Trimming shortened V by 4 bases and J by 3 bases, and 13 bases separated the two germline ends. Germline-derived CDR1 and CDR2 are MGHRA and YSYEKL. In DNA form, the CDR3 reads TGCGCCAGCAGCCCCAAGCTCGGTAGCTACGAGCAGTACTTC. It specifies CASSPKLGSYEQYF.

The rearrangement links TRBV19 to TRBJ2-5; D is possibly TRBD2 (5 bases). Germline V gene lookup returns CDR1 LNHDA and CDR2 SQIVND (reference sequence). The V gene lost 0 bases and the J gene lost 2 bases, with 10 bases spanning the gap. This CDR3 spans 15 amino acids. CDR3 sequence: CASSIDMWEQETQYF. The CDR3 DNA reads as TGTGCCAGTAGTATAGATATGTGGGAGCAAGAGACCCAGTACTTC.

In this sample, this clone turned up once. The J gene is TRBJ2-1, the V gene TRBV4-2; D is ambiguous. The CDR3 is made up of 12 amino acids. V lost 0 bases and J lost 6, with 3 bases in between. Per germline, CDR1 LGHNA and CDR2 YNFKEQ. The chain's CDR3 is CASSQDINEQFF. The CDR3 DNA reads as TGTGCCAGCAGCCAAGATATCAATGAGCAGTTCTTC.

About this clone: One end of the junction does not line up with germline, which may come from a read error. The V gene is TRBV4-2, the J gene TRBJ1-5; the match to TRBD1 covers 8 bases. The V gene's germline CDR1 is LGHNA and CDR2 YNFKEQ. The CDR3 runs 16 residues. CDR3 sequence (DNA): TGTGCCAGCAGGCAAGAATTGACAGGGGGCAATCAGCCCCAGCATTTT. Its protein is CASRQELTGGNQPQHF.

This clone has only a few counts. This chain uses TRBV4-1 with TRBJ1-4; D possibly corresponds to TRBD1 (5 bases). The CDR3 consists of 15 residues. Germline lookup yields CDR1 MGHRA and CDR2 YSYEKL. V was cut by 1 base and J by 7 bases, with 13 bases left in between. The CDR3 is CASSQGGGDGEKLFF. The CDR3 DNA is TGCGCCAGCAGCCAAGGGGGAGGGGACGGTGAAAAACTGTTTTTT.

The chain has TRBV28 and TRBJ1-2, with TRBD1 matching over 8 bases. The CDR3 loop spans 14 amino acids. Germline CDR1 and CDR2: MDHEN and SYDVKM. V trimming: 1 base; J trimming: 7 bases; junction bases outside the gene matches: 5. CDR3: CASSLSQGALGYTF. Here the CDR3 DNA reads TGTGCCAGCAGTTTATCGCAGGGGGCGCTTGGCTACACCTTC.

This clone appeared a few times. The V and J genes are TRBV15 and TRBJ2-4, with 12 bases lining up with TRBD2. This CDR3 comprises 19 residues. The germline V gene has CDR1 LNHNV and CDR2 YYDKDF (reference sequence). V trimming: 0 bases; J trimming: 0 bases; junction bases outside the gene matches: 6. In DNA, the CDR3 is TGTGCCACCAGCAGAGAAGGGGGACTAGCGGGTCTAGCCAAAAACATTCAGTACTTC. Residues: CATSREGGLAGLAKNIQYF.

V usage is TRBV18 and J usage is TRBJ2-5; possibly TRBD1 for D (6 bases). This CDR3 comprises 18 residues. V was pared by 3 bases and J by 1 base, with 21 bases between. Germline CDR1 reads KGHSH; CDR2 reads LQKENI. CDR3 amino acids: CASSPARVDRLFQETQYF. In DNA form, the CDR3 reads TGTGCCAGCTCACCGGCGAGAGTGGACAGACTCTTCCAAGAGACCCAGTACTTC.

This chain connects TRBV4-3 to TRBJ2-3; D may be TRBD2 (6 bases). Between the trimmed V and J ends, which lost 0 bases and 6 bases, there was a span of 19 bases. Germline V gives CDR1 LGHNA, CDR2 YSLEER. CDR3 length: 17 amino acids. The DNA of the CDR3 is TGCGCCAGCAGCCAAGATGTTTCGGACTACAAATCGGATACGCAGTATTTT. It encodes CASSQDVSDYKSDTQYF.

This clone appeared a few times. The chain couples TRBV19 to TRBJ1-5; no reliable D call. Trimming removed 7 bases from V and 3 bases from J, with 13 bases in between. CDR3 length: 14 amino acids. Per the germline V gene, CDR1 is LNHDA and CDR2 is SQIVND (reference sequence). The CDR3 sequence: CASIGRSYNQPQHF. The CDR3 DNA reads TGTGCCAGTATAGGGAGGTCCTACAATCAGCCCCAGCATTTT.

This clone has just a few counts. This chain connects TRBV9 to TRBJ2-5; 10 bases fit TRBD2. CDR1 and CDR2 (germline): SGDLS, YYNGEE. V trimming: 4 bases; J trimming: 1 base; junction bases outside the gene matches: 10. The CDR3 contains 17 residues. CDR3 coding DNA: TGTGCCAGCAGCCCCTGGGGGCTAGCGGGGGCCCAAGAGACCCAGTACTTC. This sequence encodes CASSPWGLAGAQETQYF.

This clone has only one observation. The genes are TRBV15 and TRBJ2-5; no reliable D call. Germline V lookup: CDR1 LNHNV, CDR2 YYDKDF (reference sequence). The CDR3 is made up of 16 amino acids. V gave up 0 bases and J gave up 2 bases, with 13 bases separating them. The CDR3 DNA follows: TGTGCCACCAGCAGAGAGATAGGCGGAGCACAAGAGACCCAGTACTTC. Protein sequence: CATSREIGGAQETQYF.

A single count supports this clone. The rearrangement uses TRBV5-1 and TRBJ2-5, with 7 bases that match TRBD1. This CDR3 region has 14 residues. Germline values: CDR1 SGHRS, CDR2 YFSETQ. V lost 4 bases and J lost 1; bases outside the gene matches: 4. CDR3 in amino acids: CASSTGTAQETQYF. The DNA for the CDR3 is TGCGCCAGCAGCACCGGGACAGCCCAAGAGACCCAGTACTTC.

The chain uses TRBV10-2 and TRBJ1-2, with 8 nucleotides matching TRBD1. The CDR3 loop spans 15 amino acids. After removal of 5 bases from V and 5 bases from J, the junction contained 10 bases not matched to a gene. Per germline, CDR1 WSHSY and CDR2 SAAADI. The CDR3 protein is CASSYYLDREYGYTF. For the CDR3, the DNA is TGCGCCAGCAGTTATTACTTGGACAGGGAGTATGGCTACACCTTC.

The V and J genes are TRBV5-1 and TRBJ2-1, with unresolved D. This CDR3 has 15 amino acids. The V gene's germline CDR1 is SGHRS and CDR2 YFSETQ. V was cut by 4 bases and J by 4 bases, with 15 bases left in between. The chain's CDR3 is CASSDGFRDYNEQFF. The CDR3 region has the DNA TGCGCCAGCAGCGACGGGTTCCGAGATTACAATGAGCAGTTCTTC.

This clone came up once. The genes are TRBV5-1 and TRBJ2-2; perhaps TRBD1 as D (6 bases). V shed 4 bases and J shed 3 bases, with 13 bases lying between them. CDR1 is SGHRS and CDR2 is YFSETQ in the germline V gene. This CDR3 region has 15 residues. CDR3 sequence (DNA): TGCGCCAGCAGCCCCCCGCCAGGGGACACCGGGGAGCTGTTTTTT. It is translated as CASSPPPGDTGELFF.

The gene calls are TRBV1 and TRBJ1-1. TRBV1 represents a pseudogene. CDR3 length: 11 residues. This CDR3 reads CTPANVRGAFF. DNA of the CDR3: TGCACCCCAGCCAACGTGCGCGGAGCTTTCTTT.

The chain has TRBV14 and TRBJ2-3; 12 positions agree with TRBD2. Trimming removed 3 bases from V and 4 bases from J; junction bases left unmatched: 8. CDR1 is SGHDN, CDR2 FVKESK, per germline. This CDR3 contains 17 residues. CDR3 residues: CASSQQTSSGRADTQYF. CDR3 in DNA: TGTGCCAGCAGCCAGCAGACCTCTAGCGGGAGGGCAGATACGCAGTATTTT.

The chain links TRBV5-1 to TRBJ2-5; possibly TRBD2 for D (7 bases). The DNA matches TRBJ2-7 better at its end, which makes the J call doubtful. CDR1 and CDR2 (germline): SGHRS, YFSETQ. CDR3 size: 12 residues. In DNA, the CDR3 is TGCGCCAGCCGGGGGGCTTCCTACGAGCAGTACTTC. As protein: CASRGASYEQYF.

This chain connects TRBV5-1 to TRBJ2-5; 14 bases fit TRBD2. CDR3 size: 18 residues. The V and J ends lost 0 bases and 2 bases, in that order; junction bases with no gene match: 6. Germline V gene data show CDR1 as SGHRS and CDR2 as YFSETQ. Written as DNA, the CDR3 is TGCGCCAGCAGCTTGGGACTAGCGGGAGGGCCGAGACAAGAGACCCAGTACTTC. This translates into CASSLGLAGGPRQETQYF.

This chain connects TRBV7-9 to TRBJ2-5; D ambiguous. CDR1 and CDR2 from the germline V gene are SEHNR and FQNEAQ (reference sequence). CDR3 size: 14 residues. V lost 1 base to trimming and J lost 7 bases, with 13 bases between them. The CDR3 DNA sequence: TGTGCCAGCAGCTTAGTTTTCCCCCCAGGGACCCAGTACTTC. It is translated as CASSLVFPPGTQYF.

The chain employs TRBV7-8 and TRBJ2-1; a possible D gene is TRBD2 (6 bases). Trimming removed 0 bases at V and 6 bases at J, with 6 bases between. CDR3 length: 13 amino acids. Germline V gene lookup returns CDR1 SGHVS and CDR2 FQNEAQ. The CDR3 loop is CASSLAGGNEQFF. Written as DNA, the CDR3 is TGTGCCAGCAGCTTAGCGGGGGGCAATGAGCAGTTCTTC. Supplemented by reference TRBV7-8 and TRBJ2-1, the full variable domain reads GAGVSQSPRYKVAKRGQDVALRCDPISGHVSLFWYQQALGQGPEFLTYFQNEAQLDKSGLPSDRFFAERPEGSVSTLKIQRTQQEDSAVYLCASSLAGGNEQFFGPGTRLTVL.

The chain employs TRBV13 and TRBJ2-1; 13 nucleotides agree with TRBD2. Germline-derived CDR1 and CDR2 are PRHDT and FYEKMQ (reference sequence). The CDR3 is made up of 17 amino acids. V shed 4 bases and J 3 bases; nucleotides not matched to a gene: 6. For the CDR3, the DNA is TGTGCCAGCAGCTGGACTAGCGGGAGTACCCTCTACAATGAGCAGTTCTTC. This translates into CASSWTSGSTLYNEQFF.